Below are 18 T cell receptor beta chains sequenced from a single sample in a study of identical twins. TCRdb redid the calling of the 5' RACE reads with MiXCR, one entry per CDR3 protein. This table has around 340,000 distinct CDR3 sequences, around an eighth appearing once. These data were likewise used in another study, on yellow fever vaccine responses in identical twins.

Source material: CD8+ T cells sorted from blood. All receptors come from a woman between 18 and 29 years old in good health.

This clonotype was seen many times. This chain's CDR3 is CASSSGLAVNTGELFF. The CDR3 bases are TGTGCCAGCAGTTCCGGACTAGCGGTTAACACCGGGGAGCTGTTTTTT. This chain uses TRBV6-5 with TRBJ2-2; 10 bases line up with TRBD2. This CDR3 contains 16 residues. V shed 4 bases, J shed 2 bases, and the junction held 4 bases outside the gene matches. The V gene's germline CDR1 is MNHEY and CDR2 SVGAGI.

J is TRBJ1-5 and V is TRBV6-2 or TRBV6-3; 8 bases fit TRBD1. CDR1 is MNHEY, CDR2 SVGEGT, per germline. The CDR3 consists of 20 residues. J was trimmed by 0 bases and V by 0 bases; bases with no gene match: 13. This chain's CDR3 is CASSYSSSPDRGYSNQPQHF. Here the CDR3 DNA reads TGTGCCAGCAGTTACTCGTCGTCGCCCGACAGGGGATATAGCAATCAGCCCCAGCATTTT.

The V call is TRBV28, the J call TRBJ2-5; a possible D gene is TRBD1 (5 bases). This CDR3 region has 14 residues. CDR1 and CDR2 (germline): MDHEN, SYDVKM. Trimming removed 6 bases at V and 1 base at J, with 12 bases between. CDR3 in DNA: TGTGCCAGCAGCAGTACAGGATTCCAAGAGACCCAGTACTTC. Protein: CASSSTGFQETQYF.

This clonotype was found many times. The chain carries TRBV5-1 and TRBJ2-1, with D perhaps TRBD2 (6 bases). Trimming removed 9 bases at V and 3 bases at J, with 31 bases between. The CDR3 is made up of 19 amino acids. Germline CDR1 reads SGHRS; CDR2 reads YFSETQ. Written as DNA, the CDR3 is TGCGCCACCAGAGCTAACAAGCGGGCCTATAAACCAGACTACAATGAGCAGTTCTTC. Its protein product is CATRANKRAYKPDYNEQFF.

The V call is TRBV11-2, the J call TRBJ2-5; D uncertain. The germline CDR1 and CDR2 sequences are SGHAT and FQNNGV. The germline V and J ends were trimmed by 1 base and 0 bases, with 9 bases remaining between them. There are 15 residues in the CDR3. In DNA, the CDR3 is TGTGCCAGCAGCTTAGTTGTGGCCTACCAAGAGACCCAGTACTTC. This codes for CASSLVVAYQETQYF.

The table lists this clonotype with many counts. V usage is TRBV6-1 and J usage is TRBJ2-7; tentatively, D is TRBD2 (7 bases). The CDR3 is 14 residues long. Germline CDR1 reads MNHNS; CDR2 reads SASEGT. V lost 3 bases, J lost 5 bases, and 14 bases lay in between. The CDR3 protein is CASSEGGGADEQYF. The CDR3 nucleotides read TGTGCCAGCAGTGAGGGGGGGGGCGCGGACGAGCAGTACTTC.

The rearrangement uses TRBV14 and TRBJ2-2; 11 bases line up with TRBD2. The length of the CDR3 is 16 residues. V shed 2 bases and J 6 bases; nucleotides not matched to a gene: 5. CDR1 is SGHDN, CDR2 FVKESK, per germline. The CDR3 nucleotides are TGTGCCAGCAGCCAACTACTAGCGGGAGAGGCCGGGGAGCTGTTTTTT. Protein product: CASSQLLAGEAGELFF. Using reference TRBV14 and TRBJ2-2 for the parts outside the CDR3, the full variable domain is EAGVTQFPSHSVIEKGQTVTLRCDPISGHDNLYWYRRVMGKEIKFLLHFVKESKQDESGMPNNRFLAERTGGTYSTLKVQPAELEDSGVYFCASSQLLAGEAGELFFGEGSRLTVL.

This clonotype was observed at least ten times. The chain is built from TRBV7-9 and TRBJ2-1; 9 nucleotides line up with TRBD1. The germline CDR1 and CDR2 sequences are SEHNR and FQNEAQ (reference sequence). The ends lost 1 base at V and 11 bases at J; junction bases unmatched: 6. The CDR3 has 14 residues. This CDR3 reads CASSLEGQGVKQFF. The CDR3 DNA reads as TGTGCCAGCAGCTTAGAGGGACAGGGCGTAAAGCAGTTCTTC. The full variable domain, its missing parts supplied by reference TRBV7-9 and TRBJ2-1, is DTGVSQNPRHKITKRGQNVTFRCDPISEHNRLYWYRQTLGQGPEFLTYFQNEAQLEKSRLLSDRFSAERPKGSFSTLEIQRTEQGDSAMYLCASSLEGQGVKQFFGPGTRLTVL.

This clonotype was recorded at least ten times. The J gene is TRBJ2-3, the V gene TRBV6-5; D is perhaps TRBD1 (6 bases). The CDR3 length is 15 residues. CDR1 is MNHEY, CDR2 SVGAGI, per germline. V lost 0 bases and J lost 0, with 7 bases in between. The CDR3 here is CASSYSRGSTDTQYF. The DNA for the CDR3 is TGTGCCAGCAGTTACTCGAGGGGGAGCACAGATACGCAGTATTTT.

This clonotype was seen a few times. The chain is built from TRBV4-1 and TRBJ2-7, with 11 positions matching TRBD2. This CDR3 spans 16 amino acids. J gave up 7 bases and V 3 bases, and 11 bases lay outside the gene matches. Germline V lookup: CDR1 MGHRA, CDR2 YSYEKL. This chain's CDR3 is CASSQLTSGTLREQYF. CDR3 sequence (DNA): TGCGCCAGCAGCCAGTTGACTAGCGGGACCTTACGGGAGCAGTACTTC.

In DNA form, the CDR3 reads TGCGCCAGCAGTGCTCGCGGGTCAGGCACCGGGGAGCTGTTTTTT. This sequence encodes CASSARGSGTGELFF. V is TRBV10-1 and J is TRBJ2-2; weak D call: TRBD2 (5 bases). V lost 4 bases, J lost 4 bases, and 13 bases lay in between. The CDR3 covers 15 residues. The germline V gene encodes CDR1 WNHNN and CDR2 SYGVQD (reference sequence).

The chain is built from TRBV20-1 and TRBJ2-5; TRBD1 matches 7 bases. The germline CDR1 and CDR2 sequences are DFQATT and SNEGSKA (reference sequence). The junction had 2 bases not matched to a gene; V was cut back by 0 bases and J by 1 base. This CDR3 comprises 14 residues. The CDR3 DNA sequence: TGCAGTGCTAGAGAACCAGGGGGCCAAGAGACCCAGTACTTC. This sequence encodes CSAREPGGQETQYF.

This clonotype was observed a few times. The chain combines TRBV7-8 with TRBJ2-2; TRBD2 matches at 9 bases. Germline CDR1 SGHVS, CDR2 FQNEAQ. After removal of 1 base from V and 6 bases from J, the junction contained 6 bases not matched to a gene. CDR3 length equals 16 residues. The CDR3: CASSLVAGGPSGELFF. As DNA, the CDR3 is TGTGCCAGCAGCTTAGTGGCGGGGGGGCCGTCCGGGGAGCTGTTTTTT. Complete variable domain (other parts from reference TRBV7-8 and TRBJ2-2): GAGVSQSPRYKVAKRGQDVALRCDPISGHVSLFWYQQALGQGPEFLTYFQNEAQLDKSGLPSDRFFAERPEGSVSTLKIQRTQQEDSAVYLCASSLVAGGPSGELFFGEGSRLTVL.

The chain links TRBV21-1 to TRBJ2-7; the table's TRBD1 call for D was not verified on the DNA. TRBV21-1 is a pseudogene locus. The CDR3 runs 16 residues. CDR3 residues: CASSKVLEGGAGEQYV. Here the CDR3 DNA reads TGTGCCAGCAGCAAAGTACTTGAGGGGGGGGCGGGTGAGCAGTACGTC.

This clonotype has just a few counts. The V and J genes are TRBV27 and TRBJ1-1; 9 nucleotides line up with TRBD1. There are 18 residues in the CDR3. The V gene end was trimmed by 2 bases and the J gene end by 0 bases; junction bases not matched to a gene: 10. Germline V gene sequence: CDR1 MNHEY, CDR2 SMNVEV (reference sequence). CDR3 nucleotide sequence: TGTGCCAGCAGTTTACGACCTCCGGGACAGGGAATGAACACTGAAGCTTTCTTT. Its translation: CASSLRPPGQGMNTEAFF.

There are a few counts of this clonotype. This rearrangement joins TRBV12-3 or TRBV12-4 to TRBJ2-3, with D unclear. The CDR3 has 14 residues. Trimming removed 5 bases at V and 6 bases at J, with 15 bases between. CDR3 region: CASSPEAPYDTQYF. The CDR3, as DNA: TGTGCCAGCAGTCCCGAAGCGCCTTATGATACGCAGTATTTT.

This clonotype was counted a few times. V is TRBV20-1 and J is TRBJ1-1; no clear D gene. The CDR3 extends over 15 amino acids. Per germline, CDR1 DFQATT and CDR2 SNEGSKA (reference sequence). Trimming left V 6 bases short and J 1 base short, with 18 bases between. CDR3 sequence: CSATTLRSKNTEAFF. The DNA for the CDR3 is TGCAGTGCAACTACGCTCAGGAGTAAGAACACTGAAGCTTTCTTT.

The chain employs TRBV20-1 and TRBJ2-1; D not certain. The CDR3 covers 15 residues. The germline V gene has CDR1 DFQATT and CDR2 SNEGSKA (reference sequence). V gave up 0 bases and J gave up 8 bases, with 17 bases separating them. The CDR3 is CSARDHSLPGDEQFF. The DNA of the CDR3 is TGCAGTGCTAGAGATCACAGCCTGCCGGGCGATGAGCAGTTCTTC.